Below, 21 T cell receptor beta chains from the same sample are listed, as sequenced in a study of cytomegalovirus exposure and HLA in healthy donors. PCR used 60 Vbeta primers and 13 Jbeta primers. Clones were sequenced by immunoSEQ multiplex PCR, and TCRdb holds only the in-frame ones, with some missing. The table lists more than 200,000 clones, 82% of them singletons. Sequenced material: PBMCs. Every receptor here comes from a man aged 35-49 years in good health and CMV-seropositive.

V and J are TRBV7-9 and TRBJ2-5, with a weak D call TRBD1 (5 bases). Germline V gives CDR1 SEHNR, CDR2 FQNEAQ (reference sequence). The CDR3 is made up of 14 amino acids. V was shortened by 4 bases and J by 3 bases, with 12 bases between the two germline ends. This CDR3 reads CASSSFQGEETQYF. In DNA form, the CDR3 reads TGTGCCAGCAGCTCGTTCCAAGGGGAAGAGACCCAGTACTTC.

The chain combines TRBV5-8 with TRBJ1-5; 8 bases match TRBD1. V lost 2 bases to trimming and J lost 3 bases; unmatched junction nucleotides: 4. In germline, CDR1 is SGHTS, CDR2 YDEGEE. The CDR3 runs to 15 residues. In nucleotides, the CDR3 is TGTGCCAGCAGCTTTGTGGACAGGGACAATCAGCCCCAGCATTTT. Translation: CASSFVDRDNQPQHF.

This chain uses TRBV11-3 with TRBJ2-7; 12 bases line up with TRBD2. J gave up 4 bases and V 1 base, and 2 bases lay outside the gene matches. CDR1 and CDR2 from the germline V gene are SGHNT and YENEEA. This CDR3 has 15 residues. For the CDR3, the DNA is TGTGCCAGCAGCTTAGCGGGACTAGCGGGTTACGAGCAGTACGTC. Amino acids: CASSLAGLAGYEQYV.

The chain is built from TRBV19 and TRBJ1-4; D perhaps matches TRBD1 (6 bases). Germline values: CDR1 LNHDA, CDR2 SQIVND (reference sequence). Trimming removed 3 bases from V and 5 bases from J, with 10 bases in between. The CDR3 loop spans 14 amino acids. CDR3 sequence: CASSMDSLNEKLFF. CDR3 DNA sequence: TGTGCCAGTAGTATGGACAGTTTAAATGAAAAACTGTTTTTT.

This rearrangement joins TRBV19 to TRBJ2-5; no definite D call. This CDR3 has 11 amino acids. The V end lost 5 bases, the J end lost 5 bases, and 6 bases lay between the germline ends. CDR1 and CDR2 from the germline V gene are LNHDA and SQIVND (reference sequence). The CDR3 loop reads CASSLAETQYF. As DNA, the CDR3 is TGTGCCAGTAGTCTTGCGGAGACCCAGTACTTC.

This chain links TRBV6-5 with TRBJ1-2, with a weak D call TRBD1 (6 bases). Germline V gives CDR1 MNHEY, CDR2 SVGAGI. V dropped 7 bases and J dropped 7 bases, with 19 bases sitting between them. The CDR3 runs to 14 residues. In DNA, the CDR3 is TGTGCCAGCAAAATGTCGGGGGGGGCGGCTGGCTACACCTTC. It specifies CASKMSGGAAGYTF.

The chain joins TRBV20-1 to TRBJ1-2; 7 bases match TRBD1. Looked up from germline, CDR1 is DFQATT and CDR2 is SNEGSKA (reference sequence). J was trimmed by 5 bases and V by 5 bases; bases with no gene match: 2. This CDR3 has 11 amino acids. In DNA form, the CDR3 reads TGCAGTGCTCACAGGGGATATGGCTACACCTTC. Translating gives CSAHRGYGYTF.

The V gene is TRBV6-1, the J gene TRBJ1-1; D gene ambiguous. The CDR3 loop spans 20 amino acids. Trimming shortened V by 0 bases and J by 3 bases, and 26 bases separated the two germline ends. CDR1 is MNHNS and CDR2 is SASEGT in the germline V gene. In nucleotides, the CDR3 is TGTGCCAGCAGTGAAGCCCTTCGGAGGGTAATAAAAAGTAGGGACACTGAAGCTTTCTTT. Translated, it gives CASSEALRRVIKSRDTEAFF.

The chain uses TRBV7-2 and TRBJ2-5, with 7 bases aligning to TRBD1. The CDR3 consists of 14 residues. Germline V gene lookup returns CDR1 SGHTA and CDR2 FQGNSA. V lost 5 bases and J lost 9; bases outside the gene matches: 12. This CDR3 is CASSLRQGLQAQYF. The CDR3 coding sequence is TGTGCCAGCAGCCTGAGACAGGGTCTGCAGGCCCAGTACTTC.

The chain uses TRBV7-9 and TRBJ2-5; TRBD2 aligns across 10 bases. J lost 4 bases, V lost 1 base, and 12 bases had no gene match. The germline CDR1 and CDR2 sequences are SEHNR and FQNEAQ (reference sequence). This CDR3 has 18 amino acids. This CDR3 reads CASSLVSVLAGVGETQYF. The DNA of the CDR3 is TGTGCCAGCAGCTTAGTCAGCGTGCTAGCGGGAGTGGGAGAGACCCAGTACTTC.

This chain uses TRBV19 with TRBJ2-3; TRBD2 aligns across 9 bases. The CDR3 covers 17 residues. With 4 bases clipped from V and 1 base from J, the junction kept 9 bases outside the gene matches. Germline V gene data show CDR1 as LNHDA and CDR2 as SQIVND (reference sequence). CDR3 region: CASSSGGRALGTDTQYF. The CDR3 DNA follows: TGTGCCAGTAGTAGTGGCGGGAGGGCCCTCGGCACAGATACGCAGTATTTT. Filled out from reference TRBV19 and TRBJ2-3, the complete variable domain reads DGGITQSPKYLFRKEGQNVTLSCEQNLNHDAMYWYRQDPGQGLRLIYYSQIVNDFQKGDIAEGYSVSREKKESFPLTVTSAQKNPTAFYLCASSSGGRALGTDTQYFGPGTRLTVL.

The chain combines TRBV7-9 with TRBJ2-2, with D hard to call. There are 15 residues in the CDR3. Germline lookup yields CDR1 SEHNR and CDR2 FQNEAQ (reference sequence). Trimming stripped 6 bases from V and 1 base from J, with 12 bases between. The CDR3 DNA reads TGTGCCAGCAGTCGTTGGCGGAAGAACACCGGGGAGCTGTTTTTT. It encodes CASSRWRKNTGELFF.

V is TRBV14 and J is TRBJ2-2; perhaps TRBD1 as D (6 bases). Trimming stripped 6 bases from V and 4 bases from J, with 15 bases between. The CDR3 contains 15 residues. Germline CDR1 reads SGHDN; CDR2 reads FVKESK. The CDR3 here is CASRPQGYGTGELFF. The CDR3 region has the DNA TGTGCCAGCAGGCCGCAGGGGTACGGCACCGGGGAGCTGTTTTTT.

The rearrangement joins TRBV25-1 to TRBJ1-1; D unresolved. Trimming removed 1 base at V and 6 bases at J, with 15 bases between. Germline CDR1 is MGHDK and CDR2 is SYGVNS. The CDR3 contains 15 residues. The CDR3 DNA sequence: TGTGCCAGCAGTGAATTAGGCGGGTTTTGGCCTGAAGCTTTCTTT. Its translation: CASSELGGFWPEAFF.

The chain links TRBV2 to TRBJ1-6; D not certain. The V gene's germline CDR1 is SNHLY and CDR2 FYNNEI. The CDR3 contains 11 residues. Deletions cut 7 bases from V and 5 bases from J, with 3 bases between. CDR3 protein: CASNNNSPLHF. For the CDR3, the DNA is TGTGCCAGCAACAATAATTCACCCCTCCACTTT.

CDR3 DNA sequence: TGTGCCAGCAGCTTCAGGACAGGGGGTGGGGAGACCCAGTACTTC. Its protein is CASSFRTGGGETQYF. V and J are TRBV6-6 and TRBJ2-5, with 10 bases fitting TRBD1. CDR3 length: 15 amino acids. Looked up from germline, CDR1 is MNHNY and CDR2 is SVGAGI (reference sequence). V lost 6 bases to trimming and J lost 5 bases; unmatched junction nucleotides: 9.

The V and J genes are TRBV7-9 and TRBJ1-1; D is unresolved. The CDR3 totals 15 residues. The V gene lost 4 bases and the J gene lost 0 bases, with 12 bases spanning the gap. Germline CDR1 SEHNR, CDR2 FQNEAQ (reference sequence). For the CDR3, the DNA is TGTGCCAGCAGCTCCCCCCGCGGGGTGAACACTGAAGCTTTCTTT. Protein product: CASSSPRGVNTEAFF.

The CDR3 bases are TGTGCCACTGCCCCCCGAGGGAGCTATGGCTACACCTTC. Its protein product is CATAPRGSYGYTF. V and J are TRBV6-5 and TRBJ1-2, with D unresolved. V was trimmed by 10 bases and J by 4 bases, leaving 16 bases between them. This CDR3 is built from 13 residues. Germline lookup yields CDR1 MNHEY and CDR2 SVGAGI.

This rearrangement joins TRBV5-6 to TRBJ2-3; no firm D call. The germline V and J ends were trimmed by 3 bases and 10 bases, with 12 bases remaining between them. The CDR3 runs to 12 residues. CDR1 and CDR2 (germline): SGHDT, YYEEEE. CDR3 residues: CASSSDPEAQYF. The CDR3 nucleotides are TGTGCCAGCAGCTCAGATCCAGAGGCGCAGTATTTT.

This sequence joins TRBV21-1 and TRBJ1-1; the table's D call, TRBD1, was not checked against the DNA. TRBV21-1 is a pseudogene. The CDR3 totals 16 residues. The DNA of the CDR3 is TGTGCCAGCAAGGAAACAGGGGGAGCAAGGAACACTGAAGCTTTCTTT. Amino acid sequence: CASKETGGARNTEAFF.

This chain links TRBV5-4 with TRBJ2-7; possible D gene TRBD1, 6 bases. CDR1 SGHNT and CDR2 YYREEE come from the germline V gene (reference sequence). The V end was cut by 4 bases, the J end by 4 bases, with 15 bases between. The CDR3 has 14 amino acids. This chain's CDR3 is CASSPGTNQYEQYF. In DNA, the CDR3 is TGTGCCAGCAGCCCCGGGACAAACCAATACGAGCAGTACTTC.